These 27 T cell receptor beta chains were all obtained from the same sample, sequenced in a study of PD-L1 blockade in urothelial cancer. The time point here: peripheral blood 6 weeks after treatment start. Method: immunoSEQ multiplex PCR; TCRdb's copy keeps in-frame clones and lacks some. In the table there are 25,000 to 35,000 clones, roughly three quarters of which are singletons. Sequencing was performed on PBMCs, taken around atezolizumab (anti-PD-L1) treatment. These receptors all come from a man between 65 and 85 years old with urothelial cancer.

Here the CDR3 reads CASTKRGQLNEKLFF. CDR3 bases: TGTGCCAGCACCAAAAGGGGGCAGCTTAATGAAAAACTGTTTTTT. This rearrangement joins TRBV7-8 to TRBJ1-4; 7 bases are a match to TRBD1. Germline V gene lookup returns CDR1 SGHVS and CDR2 FQNEAQ. The junction had 9 bases not matched to a gene; V was cut back by 7 bases and J by 4 bases. There are 15 residues in the CDR3.

In DNA, the CDR3 is TGTGCCAGCAGCTTACTAGCGGCACCACCCTACGAGCAGTACTTC. Its protein product is CASSLLAAPPYEQYF. The chain is built from TRBV7-3 and TRBJ2-7, with 7 bases fitting TRBD2. There are 15 residues in the CDR3. Germline trimming cut 2 bases from V and 2 bases from J; bases unmatched to any gene: 6. CDR1 is SGHTA, CDR2 FQGTGA, per germline.

The chain employs TRBV9 and TRBJ2-2; D possibly corresponds to TRBD1 (5 bases). CDR1 SGDLS and CDR2 YYNGEE come from the germline V gene. CDR3 length equals 14 residues. V was pared by 2 bases and J by 5 bases, with 10 bases between. The CDR3 here is CASSVQGLTGELFF. The CDR3 DNA is TGTGCCAGCAGCGTCCAGGGTTTGACCGGGGAGCTGTTTTTT.

This chain uses TRBV5-4 with TRBJ1-1; D gene ambiguous. The CDR3 sequence is 14 residues long. V was shortened by 4 bases and J by 4 bases, with 14 bases between the two germline ends. CDR1 SGHNT and CDR2 YYREEE come from the germline V gene (reference sequence). The CDR3 spells CASSILARGTEAFF. CDR3 nucleotides: TGTGCCAGCAGCATTCTAGCGAGAGGCACTGAAGCTTTCTTT.

The chain joins TRBV11-3 to TRBJ2-3, with D possibly matching TRBD2 (7 bases). The CDR3 loop spans 19 amino acids. The germline V gene has CDR1 SGHNT and CDR2 YENEEA. With 1 base removed from V and 2 bases from J, the gap between germline ends came to 22 bases. The CDR3 here is CASSLVGPRGGLVTDTQYF. In nucleotides, the CDR3 is TGTGCCAGCAGCTTAGTAGGACCTAGGGGGGGCCTTGTCACAGATACGCAGTATTTT.

The J gene is TRBJ1-5, the V gene TRBV4-2; 9 bases line up with TRBD1. The CDR3 has 15 amino acids. Trimming at V came to 1 base and at J to 6 bases, leaving 4 bases not matched to a gene. Germline V gene lookup returns CDR1 LGHNA and CDR2 YNFKEQ. This chain's CDR3 is CASSQGTGDRQPQHF. DNA for the CDR3: TGTGCCAGCAGCCAAGGGACAGGGGACCGTCAGCCCCAGCATTTT.

V gene TRBV6-5 combines with J gene TRBJ2-7; possible D gene TRBD1, 5 bases. V dropped 2 bases and J dropped 4 bases, with 12 bases sitting between them. The CDR3 runs 14 residues. Germline V lookup: CDR1 MNHEY, CDR2 SVGAGI. The CDR3 bases are TGTGCCAGCAGTTACGGGGCAGGGTTATACGAGCAGTACTTC. Its protein product is CASSYGAGLYEQYF.

About this clone itself: The same CDR3 is also encoded by other DNA sequences in this sample. CDR3 in DNA: TGTGCCAGCAGCTCCGGCGGTTCCTACGAGCAGTACTTC. It is translated as CASSSGGSYEQYF. V is TRBV7-3 and J is TRBJ2-7; D gene unclear. The CDR3 consists of 13 residues. Per germline, CDR1 SGHTA and CDR2 FQGTGA. V lost 4 bases and J lost 1, with 8 bases in between.

The chain links TRBV7-6 to TRBJ2-2; 9 bases line up with TRBD2. The CDR3 contains 20 residues. Germline V gene lookup returns CDR1 SGHVS and CDR2 FNYEAQ. V shed 8 bases, J shed 6 bases, and the junction held 25 bases outside the gene matches. The CDR3, as DNA: TGTGCCAGCCGAAGGGGTGGGTTAGCGGGAGTAAGTTTCACCGCCGGGGAGCTGTTTTTT. This sequence encodes CASRRGGLAGVSFTAGELFF. Drawing the rest from reference TRBV7-6 and TRBJ2-2, the complete variable domain is GAGVSQSPRYKVTKRGQDVALRCDPISGHVSLYWYRQALGQGPEFLTYFNYEAQQDKSGLPNDRFSAERPEGSISTLTIQRTEQRDSAMYRCASRRGGLAGVSFTAGELFFGEGSRLTVL.

This clone is categorized as large (0.1 to 1%). The V and J genes are TRBV4-3 and TRBJ1-3, with a possible D match to TRBD1 (6 bases). Germline assignment: CDR1 LGHNA and CDR2 YSLEER. CDR3 size: 15 residues. V gave up 1 base and J gave up 4 bases, with 11 bases separating them. CDR3 in DNA: TGCGCCAGCAGCCAAGCCACAGGGTGGGGAAACACCATATATTTT. Translation: CASSQATGWGNTIYF.

This rearrangement joins TRBV4-1 to TRBJ2-3; D possibly corresponds to TRBD1 (6 bases). This CDR3 spans 18 amino acids. Germline loops: CDR1 MGHRA, CDR2 YSYEKL. V was cut by 1 base and J by 3 bases, with 20 bases left in between. As DNA, the CDR3 is TGCGCCAGCAGCCAAGGTAGATCCAGGGGACCTAGAACAGATACGCAGTATTTT. It yields the protein CASSQGRSRGPRTDTQYF.

The chain uses TRBV2 and TRBJ2-7, with TRBD1 as a possible D gene (6 bases). The ends were cut back, 4 bases at V and 3 bases at J, with 7 bases in the middle. Germline CDR1 and CDR2: SNHLY and FYNNEI. The CDR3 is made up of 12 amino acids. CDR3 region: CASSVRGYEQYF. The CDR3 region has the DNA TGTGCCAGCAGTGTCAGGGGCTACGAGCAGTACTTC.

The CDR3 bases are TGTGCCAGCTCACTAGACAGGGGGTCAGTGAACACTGAAGCTTTCTTT. Translated, it gives CASSLDRGSVNTEAFF. This chain uses TRBV18 with TRBJ1-1, with 9 bases identical to TRBD1. This CDR3 region has 16 residues. V gave up 4 bases and J gave up 0 bases; unmatched junction bases: 6. Germline CDR1 and CDR2: KGHSH and LQKENI.

J is TRBJ1-2 and V is TRBV19; no definite D call. Germline CDR1 is LNHDA and CDR2 is SQIVND (reference sequence). Trimming removed 6 bases at V and 8 bases at J, with 16 bases between. The CDR3 totals 13 residues. This chain's CDR3 is CASSHDAPGGYTF. The CDR3 bases are TGTGCCAGTAGCCATGACGCGCCGGGAGGCTACACCTTC.

The CDR3 region is CASSSRGGDTDTQYF. The CDR3 DNA is TGTGCCAGCAGCTCTAGGGGGGGGGACACAGATACGCAGTATTTT. The chain couples TRBV7-3 to TRBJ2-3; tentatively, D is TRBD2 (7 bases). Trimming left V 4 bases short and J 2 bases short, with 13 bases between. Per the germline V gene, CDR1 is SGHTA and CDR2 is FQGTGA. The CDR3 is 15 amino acids.

The rearrangement uses TRBV5-1 and TRBJ1-1; 8 bases are shared with TRBD1. With 0 bases clipped from V and 4 bases from J, the junction kept 5 bases outside the gene matches. This CDR3 comprises 15 residues. Germline CDR1 and CDR2: SGHRS and YFSETQ. This CDR3 is CASSLVQGAGTEAFF. The CDR3 DNA follows: TGCGCCAGCAGCTTGGTGCAGGGGGCCGGCACTGAAGCTTTCTTT.

The CDR3 nucleotides are TGTGCCAGCAGCGTTTCACCGGGACTAGGGGCCCAATCCTACGAGCAGTACTTC. Its translation is CASSVSPGLGAQSYEQYF. The chain joins TRBV28 to TRBJ2-7; TRBD2 aligns across 8 bases. Germline V lookup: CDR1 MDHEN, CDR2 SYDVKM. This CDR3 has 18 amino acids. The V and J ends lost 6 bases and 1 base, in that order; junction bases with no gene match: 17.

The rearrangement links TRBV14 to TRBJ2-7; 10 nucleotides line up with TRBD1. Germline CDR1 is SGHDN and CDR2 is FVKESK. This CDR3 is 15 amino acids long. The V segment lost 4 bases and the J segment 3 bases; nucleotides outside the gene matches: 6. The CDR3 protein is CASSRPGQGSYEQYF. The CDR3, as DNA: TGTGCCAGCAGCCGCCCGGGACAGGGGAGCTACGAGCAGTACTTC.

This clone was seen more than once but under ten times. This chain joins TRBV7-8 and TRBJ2-3, with TRBD2 matching 9 bases. Germline values: CDR1 SGHVS, CDR2 FQNEAQ. The CDR3 covers 18 residues. Unmatched junction bases numbered 16, after V lost 3 bases and J lost 6 bases. The CDR3, as DNA: TGTGCCAGCAGCTTCCCCGAGGGCGGGGGGGCGAGGGAGGATACGCAGTATTTT. Protein: CASSFPEGGGAREDTQYF.

The chain combines TRBV5-5 with TRBJ2-1; 7 bases align to TRBD2. V lost 1 base, J lost 3 bases, and 1 base stayed unmatched. Germline V gene data show CDR1 as SGHKS and CDR2 as YYEKEE (reference sequence). The CDR3 covers 14 residues. The CDR3 is CASSLTGGYNEQFF. The CDR3 region has the DNA TGTGCCAGCAGCTTGACGGGAGGCTACAATGAGCAGTTCTTC.

The chain employs TRBV6-5 and TRBJ2-3, with 9 bases matching TRBD1. This CDR3 region has 14 residues. Germline values: CDR1 MNHEY, CDR2 SVGAGI. V shed 6 bases and J 4 bases; nucleotides not matched to a gene: 5. CDR3 region: CASREGQGSDTQYF. CDR3 sequence (DNA): TGTGCCAGCAGAGAGGGACAGGGATCAGATACGCAGTATTTT.

For the CDR3, the DNA is TGTGCCAGCAGCTTAGACGGGTTCCGGGAGCAGTTCTTC. Translated: CASSLDGFREQFF. The V and J genes are TRBV11-3 and TRBJ2-1; D is undetermined. CDR3 length: 13 amino acids. The germline gives CDR1 SGHNT, CDR2 YENEEA. V was clipped by 0 bases and J by 10 bases, with 10 bases between them.

The chain is built from TRBV19 and TRBJ2-7; 8 bases fit TRBD2. V gave up 10 bases and J gave up 3 bases; unmatched junction bases: 17. Germline V gene lookup returns CDR1 LNHDA and CDR2 SQIVND (reference sequence). This CDR3 contains 16 residues. CDR3 sequence: CATQHPRGGGLYEQYF. CDR3 DNA: TGTGCCACCCAGCACCCACGAGGCGGGGGGCTCTACGAGCAGTACTTC.

This clone was detected a few times. The chain links TRBV30 to TRBJ2-2; 10 bases match TRBD2. There are 15 residues in the CDR3. CDR1 GTSNPN and CDR2 SVGIG come from the germline V gene (reference sequence). V was clipped by 1 base and J by 6 bases; unmatched bases: 5. DNA for the CDR3: TGTGCCTGGAGTGCTATCCTAGCGGGAGCCGGGGAGCTGTTTTTT. Translated: CAWSAILAGAGELFF.

This clone was seen a few times. The chain combines TRBV7-9 with TRBJ1-3; no definite D call. Trimming removed 5 bases at V and 1 base at J, with 9 bases between. CDR1 and CDR2 (germline): SEHNR, FQNEAQ (reference sequence). This CDR3 is 14 amino acids long. The CDR3 spells CASSPVVSGNTIYF. The CDR3 nucleotides read TGTGCCAGCAGCCCGGTTGTTTCTGGAAACACCATATATTTT.

The rearrangement joins TRBV7-2 to TRBJ2-3; D possibly corresponds to TRBD2 (6 bases). This CDR3 is 13 amino acids long. V gave up 4 bases and J gave up 3 bases, with 8 bases separating them. Germline values: CDR1 SGHTA, CDR2 FQGNSA. CDR3 sequence (DNA): TGTGCCAGCAGCTCTCGGGGGACAGATACGCAGTATTTT. It translates to CASSSRGTDTQYF.

The chain couples TRBV20-1 to TRBJ2-4; D uncertain. The CDR3 covers 11 residues. The V end was cut by 5 bases, the J end by 11 bases, with 13 bases between. The V gene's germline CDR1 is DFQATT and CDR2 SNEGSKA (reference sequence). Here the CDR3 reads CSAPQKNVQYF. The CDR3 DNA reads TGCAGTGCTCCACAAAAAAATGTTCAGTACTTC.